The next 5 T cell receptor beta chains were all read from a single sample in a study of regulatory T cells in long-lasting Graves disease (dated by TCRdb to the early 2020s). The time point label on this specimen signifies: persistent/refractory GD, antithyroid drugs over 5 years with positive TRAb. RNA was extracted from PBMCs in TRIzol for both TCR sequencing and RNA sequencing. Libraries came from multiplex PCR. The instrument given in TCRdb is Illumina HiSeq 4000. iRepertoire HTBI primers and Arm-PCR amplification of CDR3 regions were used to construct TCR beta libraries. The public reads were quality trimmed at Q25 with fastp and then assembled into clones with MiXCR by TCRdb, keeping productive beta chains. CDR3 protein duplicates are merged, each entry listing the most common genes and DNA. This sample lists 400,000 to 500,000 distinct CDR3 sequences; roughly 23% were detected once. Over 11% of the sample is taken by the ten largest.

Sample: peripheral blood mononuclear cells (PBMCs), taken when the disease was refractory, from a patient treated with antithyroid drugs. These receptors originate from a female donor with Graves disease.

The chain joins TRBV28 to TRBJ2-1; TRBD1 matches at 9 bases. The CDR3 is 15 residues long. J was trimmed by 2 bases and V by 9 bases; bases with no gene match: 8. CDR1 and CDR2 (germline): MDHEN, SYDVKM. CDR3 DNA: TGTGCCAGTCACCGTGGGACAGGGCCCTACAATGAGCAGTTCTTC. This codes for CASHRGTGPYNEQFF. Drawing the rest from reference TRBV28 and TRBJ2-1, the complete variable domain is DVKVTQSSRYLVKRTGEKVFLECVQDMDHENMFWYRQDPGLGLRLIYFSYDVKMKEKGDIPEGYSVSREKKERFSLILESASTNQTSMYLCASHRGTGPYNEQFFGPGTRLTVL.

This clonotype has ten or more counts. The rearrangement links TRBV3-1 to TRBJ1-2; 8 nucleotides line up with TRBD1. The length of the CDR3 is 14 residues. V shed 2 bases, J shed 5 bases, and the junction held 4 bases outside the gene matches. The V gene's germline CDR1 is LGHDT and CDR2 YNNKEL (reference sequence). The CDR3 DNA is TGTGCCAGCAGCCAACGGCGGACAGGGTATGGCTACACCTTC. It is translated as CASSQRRTGYGYTF.

This clonotype was seen ten or more times. This rearrangement joins TRBV7-9 to TRBJ2-7, with D possibly being TRBD2 (5 bases). CDR1 and CDR2 from the germline V gene are SEHNR and FQNEAQ (reference sequence). CDR3 length: 12 amino acids. V was shortened by 8 bases and J by 0 bases, with 8 bases between the two germline ends. CDR3 region: CASAGDSYEQYF. The CDR3 DNA is TGTGCCAGCGCCGGGGACTCCTACGAGCAGTACTTC.

This clonotype was seen only a few times. The rearrangement joins TRBV7-3 to TRBJ2-2; no clear D gene. Germline CDR1 is SGHTA and CDR2 is FQGTGA. The CDR3 has 14 residues. The germline V and J ends were trimmed by 0 bases and 4 bases, with 6 bases remaining between them. This CDR3 reads CASSLTALTGELFF. The CDR3 DNA reads as TGTGCCAGCAGCTTAACGGCGCTCACCGGGGAGCTGTTTTTT.

This clonotype was detected only a few times. The junction shows a germline mismatch at one end, possibly a read error. The chain is built from TRBV2 and TRBJ1-1; no reliable D call. Germline V gives CDR1 SNHLY, CDR2 FYNNEI. This CDR3 contains 13 residues. The CDR3 bases are TGTGCCAGCAATCGCGAAAGGGAGACTGAAGCTTCCTTT. Translated: CASNRERETEASF. The complete variable domain, with remaining parts taken from reference TRBV2 and TRBJ1-1, reads EPEVTQTPSHQVTQMGQEVILRCVPISNHLYFYWYRQILGQKVEFLVSFYNNEISEKSEIFDDQFSVERPDGSNFTLKIRSTKLEDSAMYFCASNRERETEASFGQGTRLTVV.